This TCR beta chain was sequenced during a study of cytomegalovirus exposure and HLA in healthy donors. With regard to this clone: No antigen is known for it.

In the PCR, 60 Vbeta and 13 Jbeta primers were used. Method: immunoSEQ multiplex PCR; TCRdb's copy keeps in-frame clones and lacks some. The data show about 160,000 clones, 75% to 85% seen once. Per germline, CDR1 MGHDK and CDR2 SYGVNS. V shed 2 bases and J 8 bases; nucleotides not matched to a gene: 10. The CDR3 runs to 17 residues. Study observations and caveats: Altogether, 160 or so TCR beta chains were recorded as cytomegalovirus-associated. Relative to equally common others, HLA-associated TCR beta chains showed greater clonal expansion in a later analysis. For most TCR beta V segments, an earlier analysis put the productive rate at about 90% or about 30% of the time.

The sequence derives from a girl under 10 years old in good health and CMV-seropositive. The sample was PBMCs. The chain combines TRBV25-1 with TRBJ2-1; 12 bases line up with TRBD1. The CDR3 region is CASSEPQGTGGYHEQFF. The DNA for the CDR3 is TGTGCCAGCAGTGAACCCCAAGGGACAGGGGGCTATCATGAGCAGTTCTTC.